These 17 T cell receptor beta chains were all obtained from the same sample, sequenced in a study of T-cell reconstitution after alpha-beta-depleted transplantation in children. The authors prepared the TCRbeta library with unique molecular identifiers. MiXCR, applied by TCRdb to the PCR reads, yields one record per CDR3 protein. This sample has some 490,000 distinct CDR3 sequences, with around an eighth found just once. The specimen was PBMCs from the stem cell graft donor, collected from the stem cell graft. These receptors all stem from a human donor who donated a stem cell graft to a child with combined immunodeficiency.

This chain connects TRBV29-1 to TRBJ2-3, with D maybe TRBD1 (6 bases). V lost 0 bases, J lost 3 bases, and 19 bases lay in between. The CDR3 consists of 17 residues. Germline values: CDR1 SQVTM, CDR2 ANQGSEA. The CDR3 loop is CSVEDLHRQGMTDTQYF. CDR3 bases: TGCAGCGTTGAAGATCTTCACCGGCAGGGGATGACAGATACGCAGTATTTT.

This clonotype has at least ten counts. This chain connects TRBV7-9 to TRBJ2-3, with unresolved D. Per the germline V gene, CDR1 is SEHNR and CDR2 is FQNEAQ (reference sequence). This CDR3 region has 12 residues. Trimming took off 5 bases at V and 4 bases at J, with 7 bases between the two ends. The CDR3 region is CASSHTPDTQYF. In DNA, the CDR3 is TGTGCCAGCAGCCACACGCCAGATACGCAGTATTTT.

This clonotype was seen more than once but under ten times. The DNA of the CDR3 is TGTGCCAGCAGCGTGGGACAGGGAGGATATGGCTACACCTTC. Protein: CASSVGQGGYGYTF. This rearrangement joins TRBV7-2 to TRBJ1-2; 9 bases are shared with TRBD1. From germline, CDR1 is SGHTA and CDR2 FQGNSA. This CDR3 is built from 14 residues. V lost 5 bases, J lost 5 bases, and 6 bases stayed unmatched.

The table lists this clonotype with many counts. The chain carries TRBV5-1 and TRBJ1-1, with no clear D. The CDR3 runs 14 residues. The V gene's germline CDR1 is SGHRS and CDR2 YFSETQ. V was cut by 4 bases and J by 1 base, with 11 bases left in between. CDR3 loop: CASSGGQANTEAFF. The CDR3 region has the DNA TGCGCCAGCAGCGGAGGGCAGGCGAACACTGAAGCTTTCTTT. Filled out from reference TRBV5-1 and TRBJ1-1, the complete variable domain reads KAGVTQTPRYLIKTRGQQVTLSCSPISGHRSVSWYQQTPGQGLQFLFEYFSETQRNKGNFPGRFSGRQFSNSRSEMNVSTLELGDSALYLCASSGGQANTEAFFGQGTRLTVV.

The chain uses TRBV9 and TRBJ1-1, with TRBD1 as a possible D gene (5 bases). Germline values: CDR1 SGDLS, CDR2 YYNGEE. The CDR3 length is 15 residues. Trimming pared 0 bases from V and 3 bases from J, leaving 12 bases between. The CDR3: CASSVVPGTYTEAFF. The CDR3, as DNA: TGTGCCAGCAGCGTAGTGCCGGGGACCTACACTGAAGCTTTCTTT.

The chain has TRBV7-9 and TRBJ2-6; 7 positions match TRBD1. This CDR3 has 16 residues. With V trimmed by 5 bases and J by 6 bases, 10 bases remained unmatched. The V gene's germline CDR1 is SEHNR and CDR2 FQNEAQ (reference sequence). CDR3 amino acids: CASSPTTGVEANVLTF. The CDR3 nucleotides are TGTGCCAGCAGCCCCACTACAGGGGTGGAGGCCAACGTCCTGACTTTC.

This clonotype occurred a few times. V usage is TRBV7-8 and J usage is TRBJ2-5, with 11 bases aligning to TRBD2. Germline V gene lookup returns CDR1 SGHVS and CDR2 FQNEAQ. CDR3 length: 17 residues. J gave up 5 bases and V 2 bases, and 10 bases lay outside the gene matches. This CDR3 is CASSLKGLAGMGETQYF. As DNA, the CDR3 is TGTGCCAGCAGCTTAAAAGGACTAGCGGGTATGGGGGAGACCCAGTACTTC.

This clonotype was recorded a few times. The chain is built from TRBV7-3 and TRBJ2-5; D unclear. The CDR3 length is 15 residues. Trimming shortened V by 1 base and J by 1 base, and 10 bases separated the two germline ends. Germline V lookup: CDR1 SGHTA, CDR2 FQGTGA. The CDR3 nucleotides read TGTGCCAGCAGCTTAATTGCCGCTGGCCAAGAGACCCAGTACTTC. It specifies CASSLIAAGQETQYF.

This sequence joins TRBV20-1 and TRBJ2-7; weak D call: TRBD2 (5 bases). Trimming stripped 0 bases from V and 2 bases from J, with 14 bases between. The CDR3 contains 15 residues. Germline V gives CDR1 DFQATT, CDR2 SNEGSKA (reference sequence). The CDR3 loop reads CSARDLGGHAYEQYF. CDR3 sequence (DNA): TGCAGTGCTAGAGATCTTGGCGGGCACGCCTACGAGCAGTACTTC.

This clonotype showed up many times. The chain uses TRBV27 and TRBJ2-1; 9 positions match TRBD1. V lost 5 bases and J lost 0; bases outside the gene matches: 2. CDR1 and CDR2 (germline): MNHEY, SMNVEV (reference sequence). The CDR3 loop spans 15 amino acids. The CDR3 nucleotides read TGTGCCAGCAGTACGGACAGGGGCTCCTACAATGAGCAGTTCTTC. Protein sequence: CASSTDRGSYNEQFF.

This clonotype was detected a few times. The chain links TRBV7-2 to TRBJ2-1, with a possible D match to TRBD2 (7 bases). The CDR3 loop spans 16 amino acids. V gave up 2 bases and J gave up 4 bases, with 15 bases separating them. Germline V gene data show CDR1 as SGHTA and CDR2 as FQGNSA. The CDR3 loop is CASSLNGGPMYNEQFF. The CDR3 DNA reads TGTGCCAGCAGCTTAAACGGGGGGCCGATGTACAATGAGCAGTTCTTC.

This clonotype was observed a few times. Here the CDR3 DNA reads TGCAGTGCTAGTAAGCCTAGCGGGAGATGGGGGACAGATACGCAGTATTTT. Its translation: CSASKPSGRWGTDTQYF. The V gene is TRBV20-1, the J gene TRBJ2-3; TRBD2 matches 10 bases. Germline V gene sequence: CDR1 DFQATT, CDR2 SNEGSKA (reference sequence). The CDR3 covers 17 residues. Trimming removed 3 bases from V and 3 bases from J; junction bases left unmatched: 12.

This clonotype has just a few counts. This chain uses TRBV24-1 with TRBJ2-7; D might be TRBD2 (6 bases). Germline CDR1 KGHDR, CDR2 SFDVKD. CDR3 length equals 13 residues. V was shortened by 3 bases and J by 4 bases, with 9 bases between the two germline ends. CDR3 amino acids: CATSDHGSYEQYF. CDR3 sequence (DNA): TGTGCCACCAGTGATCACGGGAGTTACGAGCAGTACTTC.

This chain links TRBV21-1 with TRBJ2-3. TRBV21-1 is noted as a pseudogene. CDR3 length: 15 residues. The CDR3 reads CASSKAQRPSDTQYF. The CDR3 DNA sequence: TGTGCCAGCAGCAAAGCCCAGAGACCGTCAGATACGCAGTATTTT.

This chain connects TRBV7-9 to TRBJ2-3, with unresolved D. V lost 3 bases, J lost 0 bases, and 10 bases lay in between. This CDR3 has 15 amino acids. Germline V CDR1 and CDR2: SEHNR, FQNEAQ (reference sequence). The CDR3 loop reads CASSFRPASTDTQYF. The CDR3, as DNA: TGTGCCAGCAGCTTTCGGCCTGCTAGCACAGATACGCAGTATTTT.

The V gene is TRBV7-8, the J gene TRBJ2-7; TRBD2 might be the D (6 bases). The germline gives CDR1 SGHVS, CDR2 FQNEAQ. This CDR3 spans 16 amino acids. V dropped 1 base and J dropped 5 bases, with 18 bases sitting between them. This CDR3 is CASSLEVGGGIHEQYF. The CDR3 DNA reads TGTGCCAGCAGCTTAGAGGTTGGGGGAGGCATCCACGAGCAGTACTTC.

V is TRBV13 and J is TRBJ2-7; a possible D gene is TRBD2 (5 bases). The germline gives CDR1 PRHDT, CDR2 FYEKMQ (reference sequence). Trimming took 4 bases from V and 2 from J, leaving 12 bases between them. This CDR3 spans 14 amino acids. Here the CDR3 reads CASSSGRDAYEQYF. CDR3 DNA: TGTGCCAGCAGCTCAGGACGGGATGCCTACGAGCAGTACTTC.